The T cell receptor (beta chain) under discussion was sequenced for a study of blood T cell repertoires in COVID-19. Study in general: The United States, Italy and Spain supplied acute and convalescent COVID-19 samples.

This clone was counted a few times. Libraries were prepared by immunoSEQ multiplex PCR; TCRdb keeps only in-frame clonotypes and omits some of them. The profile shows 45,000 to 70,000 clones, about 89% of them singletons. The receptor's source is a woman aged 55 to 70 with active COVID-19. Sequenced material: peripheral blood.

The CDR3, as DNA: TGTGCCAGCGGAAGTGGCGGGTACACCGGGGAGCTGTTTTTT. This sequence encodes CASGSGGYTGELFF. The V gene is TRBV5-6, the J gene TRBJ2-2; perhaps TRBD2 as D (5 bases). CDR1 is SGHDT, CDR2 YYEEEE, per germline. Trimming stripped 7 bases from V and 3 bases from J, with 13 bases between. This CDR3 contains 14 residues. The full variable domain, completed using reference TRBV5-6 and TRBJ2-2, is DAGVTQSPTHLIKTRGQQVTLRCSPKSGHDTVSWYQQALGQGPQFIFQYYEEEERQRGNFPDRFSGHQFPNYSSELNVNALLLGDSALYLCASGSGGYTGELFFGEGSRLTVL.